The rows below give T cell receptor beta chains drawn from one sample of a study of shared clonotypes between healthy human individuals. Sequencing was performed with immunoSEQ multiplex PCR; in TCRdb, only in-frame clones are kept and a portion is missing. The sample has a few million clones; 90% to 96% are singletons. What was sequenced was naive CD4+ T cells sorted from blood. The receptors shown here come from a man aged 18 to 30 in good health. The CDR3 runs from the conserved cysteine through the conserved F or W. The D gene is left open where the match is weak. Only part of the rows carry a size: once, few, many, or a class if the clone is expanded.

v_gene: TRBV7-2
j_gene: TRBJ2-5
d_gene: NA
len: 15
abundance: NA
CDR3aa: CASSLRSSVQETQYF
CDR3nt: TGTGCCAGCAGCCTACGGTCGTCGGTACAAGAGACCCAGTACTTC

v_gene: TRBV7-2
j_gene: TRBJ1-5
d_gene: TRBD1
len: 13
abundance: NA
CDR3aa: CASSTGVSQPQHF
CDR3nt: TGTGCCAGCAGCACAGGGGTGAGTCAGCCCCAGCATTTT

v_gene: TRBV5-6
j_gene: TRBJ1-4
d_gene: TRBD1
len: 13
abundance: NA
CDR3aa: CASSPDRAEKLFF
CDR3nt: TGTGCCAGCAGCCCCGACAGGGCTGAAAAACTGTTTTTT

v_gene: TRBV11-2
j_gene: TRBJ2-5
d_gene: NA
len: 17
abundance: NA
CDR3aa: CASSLLPRGRKQETQYF
CDR3nt: TGTGCCAGCAGCTTGCTACCCCGTGGGCGAAAACAAGAGACCCAGTACTTC

v_gene: TRBV10-3
j_gene: TRBJ2-2
d_gene: TRBD2
len: 16
abundance: NA
CDR3aa: CAIRGTSGANTGELFF
CDR3nt: TGTGCCATCAGGGGGACTAGCGGAGCGAACACCGGGGAGCTGTTTTTT

v_gene: TRBV25-1
j_gene: TRBJ1-2
d_gene: TRBD1
len: 13
abundance: NA
CDR3aa: CARHPDRAYGYTF
CDR3nt: TGTGCCAGGCATCCAGACAGGGCCTATGGCTACACCTTC

v_gene: TRBV27
j_gene: TRBJ2-7
d_gene: TRBD2
len: 16
abundance: once
CDR3aa: CASSLLAGGLSYEQYF
CDR3nt: TGTGCCAGCAGTTTACTAGCGGGAGGCCTAAGTTACGAGCAGTACTTC

v_gene: TRBV9
j_gene: TRBJ2-1
d_gene: TRBD2
len: 17
abundance: NA
CDR3aa: CASSVSLAGVGYNEQFF
CDR3nt: TGTGCCAGCAGCGTAAGTCTAGCGGGAGTCGGATACAATGAGCAGTTCTTC

v_gene: TRBV30
j_gene: TRBJ1-5
d_gene: NA
len: 13
abundance: NA
CDR3aa: CAWSVQGGQPQHF
CDR3nt: TGTGCCTGGAGTGTACAAGGCGGACAGCCCCAGCATTTT

v_gene: TRBV6-1
j_gene: TRBJ2-7
d_gene: NA
len: 14
abundance: few
CDR3aa: CASSEQGGNYEQYF
CDR3nt: TGTGCCAGCAGTGAACAGGGGGGGAACTACGAGCAGTACTTC

v_gene: TRBV6-5
j_gene: TRBJ2-7
d_gene: TRBD1
len: 14
abundance: NA
CDR3aa: CASSAQGFSHEQYF
CDR3nt: TGTGCCAGCAGTGCACAGGGGTTTTCCCACGAGCAGTACTTC

v_gene: TRBV9
j_gene: TRBJ2-5
d_gene: NA
len: 15
abundance: NA
CDR3aa: CASSSRPRDVETQYF
CDR3nt: TGTGCCAGCAGCTCTCGACCACGCGACGTAGAGACCCAGTACTTC

v_gene: TRBV6-6
j_gene: TRBJ1-2
d_gene: NA
len: 14
abundance: once
CDR3aa: CASSYSNSAGGYTF
CDR3nt: TGTGCCAGCAGTTACTCGAACTCGGCGGGAGGCTACACCTTC

v_gene: TRBV11-2
j_gene: TRBJ1-5
d_gene: NA
len: 12
abundance: NA
CDR3aa: CASSLDGQPQHF
CDR3nt: TGTGCCAGCAGCTTAGACGGGCAGCCCCAGCATTTT

v_gene: TRBV7-2
j_gene: TRBJ1-5
d_gene: NA
len: 13
abundance: NA
CDR3aa: CASSPLSNQPQHF
CDR3nt: TGTGCCAGCAGCCCCCTTAGCAATCAGCCCCAGCATTTT

v_gene: TRBV6-5
j_gene: TRBJ2-2
d_gene: NA
len: 14
abundance: NA
CDR3aa: CASSYRGNTGELFF
CDR3nt: TGTGCCAGCAGTTACCGGGGGAACACCGGGGAGCTGTTTTTT

v_gene: TRBV10-3
j_gene: TRBJ1-3
d_gene: NA
len: 11
abundance: NA
CDR3aa: CALSAGNTIYF
CDR3nt: TGTGCCCTCTCGGCTGGAAACACCATATATTTT

v_gene: TRBV27
j_gene: TRBJ2-1
d_gene: TRBD2
len: 18
abundance: NA
CDR3aa: CASSGLAGAPYSYNEQFF
CDR3nt: TGTGCCAGCAGCGGACTAGCGGGGGCTCCGTACTCCTACAATGAGCAGTTCTTC

v_gene: TRBV21-1
j_gene: TRBJ2-7
d_gene: NA
len: 14
abundance: NA
CDR3aa: CASFRQGKSNEQYF
CDR3nt: TGTGCCAGCTTTCGACAGGGGAAGTCCAACGAGCAGTACTTC

v_gene: TRBV7-9
j_gene: TRBJ2-5
d_gene: TRBD2
len: 14
abundance: NA
CDR3aa: CASSGSGVLVTQYF
CDR3nt: TGTGCCAGCAGCGGAAGCGGGGTTTTGGTGACCCAGTACTTC